This T cell receptor (beta chain) was recorded in a study of spatial heterogeneity in lung cancer. The wider study: Sequences of the beta chain were consistently detected in greater numbers than alpha-chain sequences. Findings of the study overall: Expanded intratumoral alpha and beta TCR counts tracked tumor mutation counts.

The time point is: sample taken at primary tumor resection. Losses at the gene ends were 2 bases for V and 5 bases for J; bases not matched to a gene: 3. CDR3 length equals 14 residues. Per germline, CDR1 MNHNS and CDR2 SASEGT. Each CDR3 protein gets one entry after TCRdb re-called the 5' RACE reads with MiXCR. The sample gives 15,000 to 20,000 distinct CDR3 sequences, roughly 6.2% of which show up once; 6.5% to 7% is in the top ten. In its sample, this clonotype was seen many times. No antigen is known for it. The source was lung tumor tissue, collected at surgery. The clonotype was recovered from a male donor with early-stage non-small cell lung cancer. This chain links TRBV6-1 with TRBJ1-5, with TRBD1 matching over 7 bases. CDR3 coding DNA: TGTGCCAGCAGTGAACAGGGGGGGCATCAGCCCCAGCATTTT. Translated, it gives CASSEQGGHQPQHF.